This T cell receptor (beta chain) was recorded in a study of cytomegalovirus exposure and HLA in healthy donors. This CDR3 contains 15 residues. Trimming at V came to 2 bases and at J to 5 bases, leaving 3 bases not matched to a gene. The germline V gene encodes CDR1 SEHNR and CDR2 FQNEAQ (reference sequence). A few counts support this clone. This donor lacks a recorded CMV serostatus. PCR amplification relied on 60 Vbeta primers (plus 13 Jbeta primers). Using immunoSEQ multiplex PCR, the repertoire was profiled, and TCRdb retains in-frame clones only, with some absent. The data contain around 150,000 clones, roughly four fifths of them seen just once; the ten biggest clones take up 13% to 15%.

Input material: PBMCs. The sequence was collected from a human donor in good health. The gene calls are TRBV7-9 and TRBJ2-2; TRBD1 agrees at 9 bases. CDR3 region: CASSLRDRETGELFF. The CDR3 coding sequence is TGTGCCAGCAGCTTAAGGGACAGGGAGACCGGGGAGCTGTTTTTT.